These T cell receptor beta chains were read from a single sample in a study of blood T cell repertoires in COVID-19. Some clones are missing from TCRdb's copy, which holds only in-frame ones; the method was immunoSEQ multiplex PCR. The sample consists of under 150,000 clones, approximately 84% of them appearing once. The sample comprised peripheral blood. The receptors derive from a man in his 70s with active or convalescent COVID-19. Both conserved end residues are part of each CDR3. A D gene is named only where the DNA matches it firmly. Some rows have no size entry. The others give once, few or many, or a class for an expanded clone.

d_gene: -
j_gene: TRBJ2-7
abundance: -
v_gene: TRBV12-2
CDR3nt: TGTGCAAGTCGCGCCATGAGGCGGGCGAACTACGAGCAGTACTTC
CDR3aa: CASRAMRRANYEQYF

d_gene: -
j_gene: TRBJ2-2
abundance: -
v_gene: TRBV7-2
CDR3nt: TGTGCCAGCAGCTTAGCTAGGAGCTCCGGGGAGCTGTTTTTT
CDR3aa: CASSLARSSGELFF

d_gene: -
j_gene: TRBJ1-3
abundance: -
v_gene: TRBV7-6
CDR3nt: TGTGCCAGCAGCTTTACGGCTTTGGGTGGGCGAAACACCATATATTTT
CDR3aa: CASSFTALGGRNTIYF

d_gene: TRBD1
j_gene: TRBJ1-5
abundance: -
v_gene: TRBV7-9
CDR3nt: TGTGCCAGCAGCTTAGAAATGGACAGGGCGCCCCAGCATTTT
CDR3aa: CASSLEMDRAPQHF

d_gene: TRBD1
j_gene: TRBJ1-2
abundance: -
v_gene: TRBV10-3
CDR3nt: TGTGCCATCAGTGAGGTCACAGGGGGAGGCTACACCTTC
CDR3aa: CAISEVTGGGYTF

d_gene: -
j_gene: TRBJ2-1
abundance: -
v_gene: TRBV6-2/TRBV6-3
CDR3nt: TGTGCCAGCAGCCCCTCCTTGGCAGCAGGGGATGAGCAGTTCTTC
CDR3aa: CASSPSLAAGDEQFF

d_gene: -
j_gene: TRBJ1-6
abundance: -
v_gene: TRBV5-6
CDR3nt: TGTGCCAGCAGCTTGGAACAGGGATTCAATTCACCCCTCCACTTT
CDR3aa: CASSLEQGFNSPLHF

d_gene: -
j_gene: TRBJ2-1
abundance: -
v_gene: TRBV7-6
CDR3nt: TGTGCCAGCAGCTTAGGGCTGACAGCAAACAATGAGCAGTTCTTC
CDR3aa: CASSLGLTANNEQFF

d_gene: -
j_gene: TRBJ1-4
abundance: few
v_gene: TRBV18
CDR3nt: TGTGCCAGCTCCCGGAGTATCGTACTAACTAATGAAAAACTGTTTTTT
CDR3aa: CASSRSIVLTNEKLFF

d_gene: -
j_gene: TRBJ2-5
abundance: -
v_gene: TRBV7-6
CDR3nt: TGTGCCAGCAGCTTAGACACTAGCTGGGAGACCCAGTACTTC
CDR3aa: CASSLDTSWETQYF

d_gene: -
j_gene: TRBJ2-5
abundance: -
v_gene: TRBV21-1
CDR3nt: TGTGCCAGCAGCGTCAGACAGGGGGGCGAGCAAGAGACCCAGTACTTC
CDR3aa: CASSVRQGGEQETQYF

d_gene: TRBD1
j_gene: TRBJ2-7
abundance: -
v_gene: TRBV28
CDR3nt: TGTGCCAGCGGCCAGCCTTCGACAGGGTTTTTCTACGAGCAGTACTTC
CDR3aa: CASGQPSTGFFYEQYF

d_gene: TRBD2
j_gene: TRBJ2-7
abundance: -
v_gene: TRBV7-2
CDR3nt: TGTGCCAGCAGCCTTCAGACTACTAGCGGGGGGTTCTCCTACGAGCAGTACTTC
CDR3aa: CASSLQTTSGGFSYEQYF

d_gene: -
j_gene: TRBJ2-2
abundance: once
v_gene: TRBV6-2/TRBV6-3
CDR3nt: TGTGCCAGCAGTGAGGTCACCGGGGAGCTGTTTTTT
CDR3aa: CASSEVTGELFF

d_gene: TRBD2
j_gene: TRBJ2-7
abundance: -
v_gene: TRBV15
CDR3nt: TGTGCCACCAGCAGAGCTCTAGCGGGAGCCTACGAGCAGTACTTC
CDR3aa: CATSRALAGAYEQYF

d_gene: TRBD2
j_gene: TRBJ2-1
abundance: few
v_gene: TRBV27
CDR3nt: TGTGCCAGCAGTCTTGGACACGGGTGGACTAGCTCTAATGAGCAGTTCTTC
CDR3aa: CASSLGHGWTSSNEQFF

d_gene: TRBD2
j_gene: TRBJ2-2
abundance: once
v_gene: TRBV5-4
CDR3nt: TGTGCCAGCAGCTTGGGATCCAGCGGGGGTATGAACACCGGGGAGCTGTTTTTT
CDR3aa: CASSLGSSGGMNTGELFF

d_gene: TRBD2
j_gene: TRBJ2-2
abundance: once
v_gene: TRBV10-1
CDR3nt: TGCGCCAGCAGTGAGAAGGTTAGCGGGACGTGCACCGGGGAGCTGTTTTTT
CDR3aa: CASSEKVSGTCTGELFF

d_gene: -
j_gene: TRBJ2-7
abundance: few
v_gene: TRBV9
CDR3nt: TGTGCCAGCAGCGTAGTAGGCCCCCCGAGGGACTTC
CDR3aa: CASSVVGPPRDF

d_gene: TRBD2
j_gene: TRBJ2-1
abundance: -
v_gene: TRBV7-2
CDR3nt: TGTGCCAGCAGCTTATCCGGGACTAGCGGGGGGGCCTACAATGAGCAGTTCTTC
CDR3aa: CASSLSGTSGGAYNEQFF

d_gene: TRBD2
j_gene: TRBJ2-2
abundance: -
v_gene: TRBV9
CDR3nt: TGTGCCAGCAGCTCCCCGGGACTAGCGGGGTCCGGGGAGCTGTTTTTT
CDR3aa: CASSSPGLAGSGELFF

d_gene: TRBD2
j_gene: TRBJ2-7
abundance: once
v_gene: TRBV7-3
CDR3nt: TGTGCCAGCAGCTTGACTGGCGGGAGTATCTACGAGCAGTACTTC
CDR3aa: CASSLTGGSIYEQYF

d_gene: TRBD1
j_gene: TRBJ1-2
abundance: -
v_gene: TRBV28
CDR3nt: TGTGCCAGCAGGACAGGGATTATCTATGGCTACACCTTC
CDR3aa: CASRTGIIYGYTF

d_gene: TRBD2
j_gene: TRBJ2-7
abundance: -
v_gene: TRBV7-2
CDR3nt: TGTGCCAGCAGCACCGGGACTAGCGGGACTTATCCGCCCTACGAGCAGTACTTC
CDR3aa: CASSTGTSGTYPPYEQYF

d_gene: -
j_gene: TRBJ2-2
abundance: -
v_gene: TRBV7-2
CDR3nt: TGTGCCAGCAACCGGGGGAACACCGGGGAGCTGTTTTTT
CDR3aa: CASNRGNTGELFF

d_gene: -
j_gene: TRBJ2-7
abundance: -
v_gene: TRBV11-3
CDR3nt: TGTGCCAGCAGCTTAACGAACACAGGGCTTGCGCAGTACTTC
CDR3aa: CASSLTNTGLAQYF

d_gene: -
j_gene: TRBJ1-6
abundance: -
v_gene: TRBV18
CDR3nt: TGTGCCAGCTCACCACAAGCTTCGGATTCACCCCTCCACTTT
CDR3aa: CASSPQASDSPLHF

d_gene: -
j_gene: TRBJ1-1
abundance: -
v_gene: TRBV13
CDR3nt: TGTGCCAGCAGCTTAAGGTCCGCAGGGATAAACACTGAAGCTTTCTTT
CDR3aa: CASSLRSAGINTEAFF

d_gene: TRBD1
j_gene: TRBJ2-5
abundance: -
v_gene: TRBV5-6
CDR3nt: TGTGCCAGCAGCTTAGACGGGACAGGGGTTCGCGAGACCCAGTACTTC
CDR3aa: CASSLDGTGVRETQYF

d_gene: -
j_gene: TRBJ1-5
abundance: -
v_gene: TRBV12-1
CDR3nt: TGTGCCAGCAGCTTTTCTCCCAGTGGGGGCCGCCATCAGCCCCAGCATTTT
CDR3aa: CASSFSPSGGRHQPQHF

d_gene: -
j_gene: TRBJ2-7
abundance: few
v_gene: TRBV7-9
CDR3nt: TGTGCCAGCAGCGATTTCGGTTACGAGCAGTACTTC
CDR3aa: CASSDFGYEQYF

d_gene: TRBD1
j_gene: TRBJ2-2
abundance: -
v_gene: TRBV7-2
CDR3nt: TGTGCCAGCAGCTTAGCGCAGGGGGCGCCGAGGTGGACCGGGGAGCTGTTTTTT
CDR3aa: CASSLAQGAPRWTGELFF

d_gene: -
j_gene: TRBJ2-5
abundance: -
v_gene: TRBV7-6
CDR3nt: TGTGCCAGCAGCTTTGGCAGATCCGAGACCCAGTACTTC
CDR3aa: CASSFGRSETQYF

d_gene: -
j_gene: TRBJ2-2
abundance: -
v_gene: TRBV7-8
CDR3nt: TGTGCCAGCAGCTTTGGGACACACACCGGGGAGCTGTTTTTT
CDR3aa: CASSFGTHTGELFF

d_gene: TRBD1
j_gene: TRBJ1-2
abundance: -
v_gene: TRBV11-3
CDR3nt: TGTGCCAGCAGCGATAGGACAGGGGGTCGTAACTATGGCTACACCTTC
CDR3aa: CASSDRTGGRNYGYTF

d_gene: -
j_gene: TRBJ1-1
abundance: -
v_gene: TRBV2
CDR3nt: TGTGCCAGCAGTGCTCGAGTAGAAGCTTTCTTT
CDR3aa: CASSARVEAFF

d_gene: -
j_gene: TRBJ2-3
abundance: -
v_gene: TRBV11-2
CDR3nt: TGTGCCAGCAGCTCCCGGACAGTATCTAGCACAGATACGCAGTATTTT
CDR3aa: CASSSRTVSSTDTQYF